This TCR beta chain was identified during a study of blood T cell repertoires in COVID-19. Study in general: The United States, Italy and Spain provided the acute and convalescent COVID-19 samples. From T cells, B-cell-depleted T cells, or PBMCs came the material, which was cDNA or gDNA.

CDR3 size: 16 residues. Measured with immunoSEQ multiplex PCR; TCRdb has only the in-frame clones, and not every one. The top ten hold roughly 15% of the sample, which has roughly 150,000 clones, approximately 92% seen once. This chain joins TRBV21-1 and TRBJ2-7; TRBD1 is taken as the D call from the table, unchecked against the DNA. TRBV21-1 is an annotated pseudogene. The clonotype comes from a middle-aged woman with acute or convalescent COVID-19. The sequenced sample was peripheral blood. CDR3 region: CASSRPGWDRGDEQYF. CDR3 DNA: TGTGCCAGCAGCAGGCCAGGCTGGGACAGGGGTGACGAGCAGTACTTC.